The rows below give T cell receptor beta chains drawn from one sample of a study of blood T cell repertoires in COVID-19. This table comes from immunoSEQ multiplex PCR, and its TCRdb copy is limited to in-frame clones, with some not included. The repertoire holds 250,000 or so clones, with approximately 91% as singletons. Sequencing used peripheral blood. These TCRs come from a woman between 40 and 55 years old who had recovered from COVID-19. Both conserved end residues are part of each CDR3. D genes are given only for firm matches.

TRBD1,TRBV5-1,TRBJ1-5,CASSLVIGTGVYVDQPQHF,TGCGCCAGCAGCTTGGTTATCGGGACAGGGGTCTATGTAGATCAGCCCCAGCATTTT
TRBD2,TRBV3-1/TRBV3-2,TRBJ2-1,CASSATSGTYNEQFF,TGTGCCAGCAGCGCGACTAGCGGGACCTACAATGAGCAGTTCTTC
-,TRBV28,TRBJ1-1,CASRTTVNTEAFF,TGTGCCAGCAGGACGACAGTGAACACTGAAGCTTTCTTT
TRBD2,TRBV2,TRBJ2-2,CASGRLATNTGELFF,TGTGCCAGCGGCCGACTAGCGACTAACACCGGGGAGCTGTTTTTT
-,TRBV12-3/TRBV12-4,TRBJ1-3,CASSRVDTIYF,TGTGCCAGCAGCAGGGTGGACACCATATATTTT
-,TRBV20-1,TRBJ2-3,CSALGADTQYF,TGCAGTGCCCTCGGAGCAGATACGCAGTATTTT
-,TRBV5-8,TRBJ2-1,CASSPWVDSLSYNEQFF,TGTGCCAGCAGCCCTTGGGTGGACAGCCTCTCCTACAATGAGCAGTTCTTC
-,TRBV30,TRBJ1-1,CAWSEGSEAFF,TGTGCCTGGAGTGAGGGGTCTGAAGCTTTCTTT
-,TRBV21-1,TRBJ2-7,CASSIKRVTYEQYF,TGTGCCAGCAGCATTAAGAGGGTAACCTACGAGCAGTACTTC
TRBD1,TRBV4-1,TRBJ2-7,CASSQVFRDSTYEQYF,TGCGCCAGCAGCCAAGTCTTTCGGGACAGTACTTACGAGCAGTACTTC